The sequence of this T cell receptor beta chain was determined in a study of blood T cells in healthy people across ages. Those donating, healthy Caucasian individuals from Russia, were aged 6 to 90. Per sample, a minimum of 6.5 million PBMCs were isolated. Remarks on this clonotype: Its antigen remains unknown. The germline gene is not matched at one end of the junction; a read error may be the cause.

Germline V lookup: CDR1 MDHEN, CDR2 SYDVKM. This CDR3 contains 13 residues. A second PCR, run for about 6 to 11 cycles, used a sample-barcoded 5' primer plus a J-beta primer mix. MiXCR, run by TCRdb on the 5' RACE reads, gives a single entry per CDR3 protein. The sample comprises 1.4 million or so distinct CDR3 sequences, roughly 43% of which are singletons, and under 5% rests with the top ten. Findings and caveats of the study: The long-lived group displayed more naive CD4+ cells, plus higher diversity, than the aged donors did.

Sample: blood. This receptor was taken from a woman between 18 and 29 years old in good health. V and J are TRBV28 and TRBJ2-2; D is undetermined. The CDR3 protein is CVSSLSGPGELFF. The CDR3 nucleotides are TGTGTCAGCAGTTTATCCGGGCCCGGGGAGCTGTTTTTT.